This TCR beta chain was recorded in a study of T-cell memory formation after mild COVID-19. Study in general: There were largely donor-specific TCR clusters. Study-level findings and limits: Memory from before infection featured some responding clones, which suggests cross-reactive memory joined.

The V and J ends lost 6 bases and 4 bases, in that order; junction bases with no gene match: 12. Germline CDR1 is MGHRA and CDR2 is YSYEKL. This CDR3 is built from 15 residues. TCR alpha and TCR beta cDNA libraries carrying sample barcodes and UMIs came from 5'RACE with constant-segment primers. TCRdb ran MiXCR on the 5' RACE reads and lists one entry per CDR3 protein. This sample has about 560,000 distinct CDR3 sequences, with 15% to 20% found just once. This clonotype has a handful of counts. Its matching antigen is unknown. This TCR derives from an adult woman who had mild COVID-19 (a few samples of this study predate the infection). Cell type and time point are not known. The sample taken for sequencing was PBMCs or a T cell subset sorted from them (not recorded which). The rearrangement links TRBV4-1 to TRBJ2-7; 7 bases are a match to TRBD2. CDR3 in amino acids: CASSSRTREPYEQYF. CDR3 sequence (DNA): TGCGCCAGCAGTTCTCGGACTAGAGAGCCTTACGAGCAGTACTTC.